This T cell receptor beta chain is from a study of cytomegalovirus exposure and HLA in healthy donors. The study, taken as a whole, reports: It was in a later analysis that TCR association rates were seen to vary by HLA locus, highest for DRB1 and lowest for HLA-C. TCR beta chain V- and J-gene trimming was linked, in a later analysis, to a missense variant in DCLRE1C.

Donors were ostensibly healthy at sampling, although undocumented immune exposures were probable. Primers: 60 Vbeta forward and 13 Jbeta reverse. Assay used: immunoSEQ multiplex PCR; TCRdb lists only in-frame clones, some missing. The sample lists around 150,000 clones, roughly 77% occurring once. A note on this clone: Its matching antigen is unknown.

Sequenced: PBMCs. This TCR came from a man aged 45-60 years in good health and CMV-seropositive.

CDR3 DNA: TGTGCCAGCAGCTGGGGAGGGGCGGGGCTCCGGACCCAGTACTTC. Translated: CASSWGGAGLRTQYF. The chain uses TRBV7-8 and TRBJ2-5; 7 positions match TRBD2. CDR1 SGHVS and CDR2 FQNEAQ come from the germline V gene. The V gene end was trimmed by 4 bases and the J gene end by 7 bases; junction bases not matched to a gene: 12. The length of the CDR3 is 15 residues.